This record looks at one T cell receptor (beta chain) sequence and its context. This table comes from immunoSEQ multiplex PCR, and its TCRdb copy is limited to in-frame clones, with some not included. The sample lists roughly 230,000 clones, less than 95% occurring once. This specimen belongs to a study of cytomegalovirus exposure and HLA in healthy donors. Trimming pared 5 bases from V and 4 bases from J, leaving 15 bases between. The CDR3 has 14 residues. CDR1 is MNHNS, CDR2 SASEGT, per germline. The clonotype was recovered from a woman in her 30s in good health and CMV-seronegative. The sample consisted of PBMCs. V is TRBV6-1 and J is TRBJ2-7; no firm D call. The DNA for the CDR3 is TGTGCCAGCAGTAGGGCCGCAGGAAATTACGAGCAGTACTTC. Translation: CASSRAAGNYEQYF.